Presented here are 23 T cell receptor beta chains from one specimen sequenced in a study of cytomegalovirus exposure and HLA in healthy donors. The PCR had 60 Vbeta and 13 Jbeta primers. Generated by immunoSEQ multiplex PCR, the TCRdb table keeps only in-frame clones and is missing some. This sample has about 180,000 clones, with less than 80% found just once. Specimen: PBMCs. The receptors here all came from a woman aged 40-49 years in good health and CMV-seronegative.

The chain uses TRBV11-1 and TRBJ2-3; TRBD2 matches 12 bases. Germline V gene data show CDR1 as SGHAT and CDR2 as FQDESV (reference sequence). V was clipped by 4 bases and J by 5 bases; unmatched bases: 10. The CDR3 is 17 amino acids. CDR3 loop: CASSSSLAGGPRDTQYF. Written as DNA, the CDR3 is TGTGCCAGCAGCTCCTCTCTAGCGGGAGGGCCTAGAGATACGCAGTATTTT.

The chain joins TRBV9 to TRBJ2-1; D call uncertain. The V end was cut by 0 bases, the J end by 9 bases, with 13 bases between. CDR1 and CDR2 from the germline V gene are SGDLS and YYNGEE. The CDR3 covers 14 residues. The CDR3 DNA reads as TGTGCCAGCAGCGTAGAACAGTCCTCGAGTGAGCAGTTCTTC. Amino acid sequence: CASSVEQSSSEQFF.

The CDR3 reads CAWSVRVDTEAFF. CDR3 in DNA: TGTGCCTGGAGTGTACGAGTGGACACTGAAGCTTTCTTT. The gene calls are TRBV30 and TRBJ1-1; D not certain. Germline V gives CDR1 GTSNPN, CDR2 SVGIG (reference sequence). The CDR3 has 13 amino acids. V shed 0 bases and J shed 3 bases, with 8 bases lying between them.

A single count supports this clone. The V and J genes are TRBV11-2 and TRBJ1-2; D is unresolved. CDR1 and CDR2 (germline): SGHAT, FQNNGV. V was cut by 5 bases and J by 3 bases, with 10 bases left in between. The length of the CDR3 is 13 residues. The chain's CDR3 is CASSLVTDYGYTF. The CDR3 bases are TGTGCCAGCAGCCTAGTTACAGACTATGGCTACACCTTC.

This chain uses TRBV19 with TRBJ1-1, with a tentative D call TRBD1 (5 bases). V was pared by 1 base and J by 0 bases, with 12 bases between. The CDR3 loop spans 16 amino acids. Per germline, CDR1 LNHDA and CDR2 SQIVND (reference sequence). The CDR3 sequence: CASSIGGGPLNTEAFF. The CDR3 DNA sequence: TGTGCCAGTAGTATAGGGGGCGGACCACTGAACACTGAAGCTTTCTTT. Complete variable domain (other parts from reference TRBV19 and TRBJ1-1): DGGITQSPKYLFRKEGQNVTLSCEQNLNHDAMYWYRQDPGQGLRLIYYSQIVNDFQKGDIAEGYSVSREKKESFPLTVTSAQKNPTAFYLCASSIGGGPLNTEAFFGQGTRLTVV.

The gene calls are TRBV25-1 and TRBJ2-1; 7 bases agree with TRBD1. Germline V lookup: CDR1 MGHDK, CDR2 SYGVNS. This CDR3 is 15 amino acids long. V lost 1 base, J lost 7 bases, and 7 bases stayed unmatched. CDR3 protein: CASSEFVGRGNEQFF. CDR3 nucleotide sequence: TGTGCCAGCAGTGAATTCGTAGGCAGGGGGAATGAGCAGTTCTTC.

This clone has only one observation. The V call is TRBV5-4, the J call TRBJ1-2; D perhaps matches TRBD1 (5 bases). The CDR3 has 14 residues. Trimming left V 4 bases short and J 2 bases short, with 12 bases between. Germline V gene sequence: CDR1 SGHNT, CDR2 YYREEE (reference sequence). The CDR3 DNA sequence: TGTGCCAGCAGCCCCGCGACAGCAAACTATGGCTACACCTTC. Protein sequence: CASSPATANYGYTF.

V gene TRBV7-2 combines with J gene TRBJ1-5, with D hard to call. This CDR3 is built from 12 residues. Germline V CDR1 and CDR2: SGHTA, FQGNSA. V gave up 5 bases and J gave up 6 bases, with 8 bases separating them. CDR3 bases: TGTGCCAGCAGCCCGGGGTTTCAGCCCCAGCATTTT. This gives the protein CASSPGFQPQHF.

This clone was seen a few times. V and J are TRBV4-1 and TRBJ1-1, with a possible D match to TRBD1 (5 bases). The V end lost 0 bases, the J end lost 0 bases, and 8 bases lay between the germline ends. The CDR3 length is 15 residues. From germline, CDR1 is MGHRA and CDR2 YSYEKL. CDR3 nucleotide sequence: TGCGCCAGCAGCCAAGATCCACAGGTGAACACTGAAGCTTTCTTT. Its protein product is CASSQDPQVNTEAFF.

The chain uses TRBV5-4 and TRBJ1-5; D might be TRBD1 (5 bases). V was pared by 4 bases and J by 7 bases, with 12 bases between. Germline lookup yields CDR1 SGHNT and CDR2 YYREEE (reference sequence). This CDR3 has 13 residues. The CDR3 is CASSIAGLQPQHF. The CDR3 DNA reads as TGTGCCAGCAGCATAGCAGGGCTACAGCCCCAGCATTTT.

This chain uses TRBV28 with TRBJ2-7; no definite D call. Germline V gene data show CDR1 as MDHEN and CDR2 as SYDVKM. The V gene lost 5 bases and the J gene lost 1 base, with 6 bases spanning the gap. The CDR3 runs 12 residues. The CDR3 DNA sequence: TGTGCCAGCAGTCCAAATTCCTACGAGCAGTACTTC. Translation: CASSPNSYEQYF.

The chain combines TRBV5-6 with TRBJ2-4; no clear D. The CDR3 length is 13 residues. Trimming pared 4 bases from V and 5 bases from J, leaving 10 bases between. From germline, CDR1 is SGHDT and CDR2 YYEEEE. This chain's CDR3 is CASSPTLQNIQYF. The CDR3 DNA is TGTGCCAGCAGCCCCACCCTACAAAACATTCAGTACTTC.

As regards this clone: At one of its ends the junction is not consistent with the germline gene, which may arise from a read error. For the CDR3, the DNA is TGCAGCGTAGAAGGGGACATCCCCTACGAGCAGTACTTC. Its translation is CSVEGDIPYEQYF. This rearrangement joins TRBV29-1 to TRBJ2-7, with D perhaps matching TRBD1 (6 bases). The CDR3 is 13 amino acids. The germline gives CDR1 SQVTM, CDR2 ANQGSEA.

In this sample, this clone turned up a few times. The chain is built from TRBV6-5 and TRBJ2-7; TRBD2 aligns across 8 bases. The CDR3 spans 15 residues. CDR1 is MNHEY, CDR2 SVGAGI, per germline. After removal of 5 bases from V and 0 bases from J, the junction contained 6 bases not matched to a gene. The CDR3 loop reads CASSQDSGASYEQYF. For the CDR3, the DNA is TGTGCCAGCAGTCAAGATAGCGGGGCCTCCTACGAGCAGTACTTC.

The chain carries TRBV9 and TRBJ2-7, with TRBD1 matching over 10 bases. Germline lookup yields CDR1 SGDLS and CDR2 YYNGEE. The CDR3 covers 15 residues. V lost 5 bases and J lost 6; bases outside the gene matches: 11. In nucleotides, the CDR3 is TGTGCCAGCAGTTTCCTGGACAGGGGGTCGGGCGAGCAGTACTTC. Translating gives CASSFLDRGSGEQYF.

The chain employs TRBV27 and TRBJ2-5; 14 bases fit TRBD2. V was clipped by 0 bases and J by 0 bases; unmatched bases: 15. The CDR3 covers 22 residues. The V gene's germline CDR1 is MNHEY and CDR2 SMNVEV (reference sequence). This chain's CDR3 is CASSLSLRQTSGGEPYQETQYF. For the CDR3, the DNA is TGTGCCAGCAGTTTATCCCTTCGACAGACTAGCGGGGGGGAACCGTACCAAGAGACCCAGTACTTC.

This chain joins TRBV6-5 and TRBJ2-1, with D uncertain. Trimming removed 6 bases from V and 0 bases from J, with 6 bases in between. The germline V gene encodes CDR1 MNHEY and CDR2 SVGAGI. The CDR3 totals 13 residues. The CDR3: CASSLSSYNEQFF. CDR3 DNA: TGTGCCAGCAGCCTGAGCTCCTACAATGAGCAGTTCTTC.

This clone was counted only a few times. The chain joins TRBV11-2 to TRBJ1-1; D remains unclear. CDR1 and CDR2 (germline): SGHAT, FQNNGV. The CDR3 has 15 residues. V lost 2 bases and J lost 3, with 13 bases in between. CDR3: CASSLSGRGYTEAFF. The DNA of the CDR3 is TGTGCCAGCAGCTTAAGCGGGAGAGGGTACACTGAAGCTTTCTTT.

The CDR3 DNA sequence: TGTGCCAGCAGTGAAGACACAGGGCCAGCTAACTATGGCTACACCTTC. Protein: CASSEDTGPANYGYTF. This chain uses TRBV6-1 with TRBJ1-2; D possibly corresponds to TRBD1 (6 bases). The CDR3 has 16 amino acids. The germline V gene encodes CDR1 MNHNS and CDR2 SASEGT. V was pared by 1 base and J by 0 bases, with 12 bases between.

In this sample, this clone turned up a few times. The rearrangement joins TRBV29-1 to TRBJ2-3; TRBD2 aligns across 9 bases. V was pared by 2 bases and J by 5 bases, with 8 bases of the junction left unmatched. Germline V lookup: CDR1 SQVTM, CDR2 ANQGSEA. The CDR3 extends over 15 amino acids. The CDR3 spells CSVELPRGGLDTQYF. In DNA form, the CDR3 reads TGCAGCGTTGAATTGCCGCGGGGGGGCCTAGATACGCAGTATTTT.

This chain uses TRBV5-6 with TRBJ2-7, with 9 positions matching TRBD1. The CDR3 extends over 13 amino acids. Looked up from germline, CDR1 is SGHDT and CDR2 is YYEEEE. With V trimmed by 5 bases and J by 4 bases, 4 bases remained unmatched. CDR3 DNA sequence: TGTGCCAGCAGAAGGACAGGGGAGTACGAGCAGTACTTC. Protein sequence: CASRRTGEYEQYF.

The J gene is TRBJ1-5, the V gene TRBV6-1; 8 bases agree with TRBD1. The trim removed 1 base at V and 5 bases at J, leaving 1 base unmatched. Per the germline V gene, CDR1 is MNHNS and CDR2 is SASEGT. The CDR3 loop spans 14 amino acids. This CDR3 is CASSEGTGYQPQHF. The CDR3 DNA sequence: TGTGCCAGCAGTGAAGGGACAGGGTATCAGCCCCAGCATTTT.

In its sample, this clone was seen once. The rearrangement uses TRBV29-1 and TRBJ2-2, with a tentative D call TRBD1 (6 bases). CDR3 length equals 13 residues. V lost 7 bases to trimming and J lost 4 bases, with 13 bases between them. The V gene's germline CDR1 is SQVTM and CDR2 ANQGSEA. The CDR3 region has the DNA TGCAGCGCGACCAGGGGTCCCACCGGGGAGCTGTTTTTT. Its protein product is CSATRGPTGELFF.